This TCR beta chain was observed in a study of T-cell reconstitution after alpha-beta-depleted transplantation in children. Germline-derived CDR1 and CDR2 are SEHNR and FQNEAQ (reference sequence). V was shortened by 8 bases and J by 0 bases, with 16 bases between the two germline ends. This CDR3 region has 15 residues. Notes on the study in general: Expanded clones from the graft, numbering several hundred, reportedly supplied alpha-beta T cells about two months after transplant. Among T cells one year after transplant, newly produced cells accounted for most counts and diversity. TCRbeta diversity was high at day 60 in some patients (a result of surviving recipient T cells and thymic progenitors).

Unique molecular identifiers featured in how the TCRbeta library was prepared. One entry per CDR3 protein, called by TCRdb with MiXCR from the PCR reads. The profile covers 500,000 to 650,000 distinct CDR3 sequences, with over 10% appearing a single time and approximately 2% taken by the ten largest. On this clonotype: Its target is not known.

The clonotype originates from a male patient younger than 18 who had a stem cell transplant for acute myeloid leukemia, so the T cells may come from the graft donor. V is TRBV7-9 and J is TRBJ1-1; the D gene is possibly TRBD1 (6 bases). Sequencing was performed on PBMCs, mostly from graft donor cells, taken 360 days after TCRalphabeta/CD19-depleted stem cell transplant. CDR3 coding DNA: TGTGCCAGCGTCATCGACAGGCTGCTGAACACTGAAGCTTTCTTT. This encodes CASVIDRLLNTEAFF. The complete variable domain, with remaining parts taken from reference TRBV7-9 and TRBJ1-1, reads DTGVSQNPRHKITKRGQNVTFRCDPISEHNRLYWYRQTLGQGPEFLTYFQNEAQLEKSRLLSDRFSAERPKGSFSTLEIQRTEQGDSAMYLCASVIDRLLNTEAFFGQGTRLTVV.